This T cell receptor beta chain came from a study of cytomegalovirus exposure and HLA in healthy donors. Details on this clone: The antigen is unknown.

The PCR had 60 Vbeta and 13 Jbeta primers. The assay was immunoSEQ multiplex PCR, and TCRdb's table has in-frame clones only and misses some. The profile covers over 150,000 clones, with more than 60% appearing a single time and approximately 1.5% taken by the ten largest. The V gene's germline CDR1 is MNHEY and CDR2 SMNVEV (reference sequence). The J segment lost 2 bases and the V segment lost 5 bases, leaving 8 bases of the junction unmatched. The CDR3 runs 17 residues. Study-wide points: It was only CMV serostatus that was available as immune exposure information. An analysis done earlier found most TCR beta V segments productive about 90% or about 30% of the time.

The rearrangement links TRBV27 to TRBJ2-5; the match to TRBD2 covers 13 bases. The sample taken for sequencing was PBMCs. The TCR sequence derives from a woman aged 25 to 39 in good health and CMV-seropositive. In DNA form, the CDR3 reads TGTGCCAGCAGTCCAGGACTAGCGGGAGCAGGGCAAGAGACCCAGTACTTC. Its translation: CASSPGLAGAGQETQYF.